The TCR beta chain described here comes from a study of OX40 agonist ivuxolimab in advanced cancers. Study information: Patients in the trial were receiving intravenous ivuxolimab every 2 weeks, at doses of 0.01 to 10 mg/kg.

Method: immunoSEQ multiplex PCR; TCRdb's copy keeps in-frame clones and lacks some. The repertoire includes 40,000 to 55,000 clones, roughly 82% of them detected once, and roughly 2.2% sits in the top ten. The CDR3 has 12 amino acids. V was shortened by 3 bases and J by 6 bases, with 9 bases between the two germline ends. Germline V CDR1 and CDR2: SGHAT, FQDESV (reference sequence). This sequence joins TRBV11-1 and TRBJ2-7; a weak D match, TRBD2 (7 bases). This sample comprised CD4+ or CD8+ T cells sorted from blood, obtained in a trial of the OX40 agonist ivuxolimab. This sequence originates from an adult with an advanced solid tumor such as melanoma, head and neck, liver or kidney cancer. The CDR3: CASSFGGLEQYF. The CDR3 DNA follows: TGTGCCAGCAGCTTCGGGGGGCTCGAGCAGTACTTC.